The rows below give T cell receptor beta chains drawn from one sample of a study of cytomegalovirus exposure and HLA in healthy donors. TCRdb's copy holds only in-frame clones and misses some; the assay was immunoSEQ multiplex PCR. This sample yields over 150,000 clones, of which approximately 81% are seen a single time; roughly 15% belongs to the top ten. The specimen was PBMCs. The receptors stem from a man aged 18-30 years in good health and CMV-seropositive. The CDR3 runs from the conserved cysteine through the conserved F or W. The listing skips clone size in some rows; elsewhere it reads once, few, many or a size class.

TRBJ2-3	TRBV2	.	CASTLFTDTQYF
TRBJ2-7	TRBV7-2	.	CASSLRPAGGPYEQYF
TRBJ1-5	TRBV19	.	CASNFGQGRNQPQHF
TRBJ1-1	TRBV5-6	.	CASSLAGGIKLGTEAFF
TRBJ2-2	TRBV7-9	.	CASSVSGTGQGAGELFF
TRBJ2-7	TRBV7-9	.	CASSPTTGGYEQYF
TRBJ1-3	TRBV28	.	CASIQGQSSGNTIYF
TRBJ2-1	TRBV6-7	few	CASSYPFTQDYNEQFF
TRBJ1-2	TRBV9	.	CASSLGQGGGYTF
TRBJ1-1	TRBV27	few	CASSLLGGSTEAFF
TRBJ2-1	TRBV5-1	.	CASSLGPKQFF
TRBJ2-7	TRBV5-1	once	CASSLDFYEQYF
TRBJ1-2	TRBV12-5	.	CDQRGNGYTF
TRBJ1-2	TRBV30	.	CAWSVIELGAGGYTF
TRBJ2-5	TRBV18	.	CASSPQETQYF
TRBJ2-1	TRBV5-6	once	CASSLKTFHNEQFF
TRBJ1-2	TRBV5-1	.	CASSPREGDGYTF
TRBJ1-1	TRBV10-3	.	CAISTGGPDTEAFF
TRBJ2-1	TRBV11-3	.	CASSLSGSSYNEQFF
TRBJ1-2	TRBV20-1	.	CSARVESGYTF
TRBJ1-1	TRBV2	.	CASSSQENTEAFF
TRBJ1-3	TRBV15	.	CATTDRCGYF
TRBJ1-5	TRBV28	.	CASSPDPGQGQPQHF
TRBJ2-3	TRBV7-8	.	CASSLAAGEFTDTQYF
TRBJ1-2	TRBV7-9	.	CASSPDRAYGYTF
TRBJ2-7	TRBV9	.	CASSVGLAAYEQYF
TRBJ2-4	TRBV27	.	CASSPTGANIQYF
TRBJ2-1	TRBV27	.	CASSLRGNNEQFF
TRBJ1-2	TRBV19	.	CAVSEGNYGYTF
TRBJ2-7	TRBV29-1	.	CSVTGTWASVEQYF
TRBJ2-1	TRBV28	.	CASSLPGTGPNEQFF
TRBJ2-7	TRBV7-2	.	CASSITGTSPSEQYF
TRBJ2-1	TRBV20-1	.	CSASLNEQFF
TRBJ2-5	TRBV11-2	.	CASSPSENSLAGDEETQYF
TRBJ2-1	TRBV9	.	CASSALTNEQFF
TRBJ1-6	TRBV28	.	CASGRLRTGGRSPLHF
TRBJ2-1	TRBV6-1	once	CASSGTSGRARPEQFF
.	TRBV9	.	CASSSGTGFEQYF
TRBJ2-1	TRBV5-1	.	CASSLDLGTGYNEQFF
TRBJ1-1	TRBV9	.	CASSVSGEGTEAFF
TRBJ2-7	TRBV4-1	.	CASSQDPDRVYEQYF
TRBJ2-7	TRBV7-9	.	CASSFKEFYEQYF
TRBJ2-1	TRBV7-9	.	CASSLHRVGDEQFF
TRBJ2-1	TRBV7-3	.	CASSFLAGRYNEQFF